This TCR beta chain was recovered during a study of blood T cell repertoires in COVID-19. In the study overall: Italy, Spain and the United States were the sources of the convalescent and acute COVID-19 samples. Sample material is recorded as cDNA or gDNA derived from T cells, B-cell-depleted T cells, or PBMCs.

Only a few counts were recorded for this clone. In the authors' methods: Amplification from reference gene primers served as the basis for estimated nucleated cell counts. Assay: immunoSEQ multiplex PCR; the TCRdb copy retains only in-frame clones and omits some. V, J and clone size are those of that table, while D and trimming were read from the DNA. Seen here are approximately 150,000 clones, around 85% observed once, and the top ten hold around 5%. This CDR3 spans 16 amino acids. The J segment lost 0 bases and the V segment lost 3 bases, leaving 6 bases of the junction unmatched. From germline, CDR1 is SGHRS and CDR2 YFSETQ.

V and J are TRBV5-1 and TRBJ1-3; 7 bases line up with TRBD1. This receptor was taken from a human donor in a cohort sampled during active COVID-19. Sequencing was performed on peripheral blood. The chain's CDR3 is CASSSRTGFSGNTIYF. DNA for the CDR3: TGCGCCAGCAGCTCTAGGACAGGCTTCTCTGGAAACACCATATATTTT.